This TCR beta chain was recorded in a study of T cells after yellow fever vaccination. Looking at the study overall: Where fractions had low cell numbers, libraries were prepared from them with the SMART-Seq v4 Ultra Low Input RNA kit.

A few counts support this clonotype. The antigen remains unidentified. TCRdb re-called the 5' RACE reads with MiXCR, one entry per CDR3 protein. The table records about 370,000 distinct CDR3 sequences, roughly 10% of them present only once. Points from the study as a whole: Detected again after the booster were most primary-vaccination clones, at 95% to 96% CD4 and nearly 90% CD8.

The sample was PBMCs, taken on the day of the first yellow fever vaccination. The clonotype was recovered from a man aged 18 to 30 who received the YFV17D yellow fever vaccine.

In DNA form, the CDR3 reads TGCAGTGCTTCGGACAGAGAGAAGGGAAAACTGTTTTTT. Its translation is CSASDREKGKLFF. The chain has TRBV20-1 and TRBJ1-4, with a weak D call TRBD1 (6 bases). Trimming removed 5 bases at V and 10 bases at J, with 17 bases between. Germline CDR1 is DFQATT and CDR2 is SNEGSKA (reference sequence). The CDR3 has 13 amino acids.